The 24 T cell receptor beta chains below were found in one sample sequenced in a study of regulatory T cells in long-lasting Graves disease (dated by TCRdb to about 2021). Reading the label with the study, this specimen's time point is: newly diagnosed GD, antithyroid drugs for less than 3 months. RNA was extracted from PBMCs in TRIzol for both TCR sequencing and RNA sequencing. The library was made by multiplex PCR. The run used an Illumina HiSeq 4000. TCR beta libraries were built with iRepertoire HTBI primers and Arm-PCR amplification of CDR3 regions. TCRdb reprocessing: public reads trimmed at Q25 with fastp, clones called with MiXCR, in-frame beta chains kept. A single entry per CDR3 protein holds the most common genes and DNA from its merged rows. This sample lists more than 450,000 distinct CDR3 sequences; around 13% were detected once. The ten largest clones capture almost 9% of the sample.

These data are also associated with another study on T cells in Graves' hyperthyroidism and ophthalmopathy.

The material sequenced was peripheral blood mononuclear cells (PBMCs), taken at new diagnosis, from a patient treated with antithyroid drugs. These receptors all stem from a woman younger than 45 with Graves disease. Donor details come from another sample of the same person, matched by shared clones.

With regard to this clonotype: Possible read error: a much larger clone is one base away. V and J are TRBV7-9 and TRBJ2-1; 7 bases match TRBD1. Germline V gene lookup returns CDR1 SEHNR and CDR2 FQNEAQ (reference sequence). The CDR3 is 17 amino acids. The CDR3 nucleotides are TGTGCCGGCAGCTCCCCAGGGGGTAAAGCCCTAACGGGTGAGCAGTTCTTC. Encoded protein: CAGSSPGGKALTGEQFF.

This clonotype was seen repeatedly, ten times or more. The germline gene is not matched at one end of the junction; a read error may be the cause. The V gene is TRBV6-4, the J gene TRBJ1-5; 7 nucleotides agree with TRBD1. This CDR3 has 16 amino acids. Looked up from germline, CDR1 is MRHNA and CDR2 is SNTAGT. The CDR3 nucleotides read TGTGCCAGCAGTTACTCAGGGGGGGACCTCGATCAGCCCCAGCATTTT. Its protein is CASSYSGGDLDQPQHF.

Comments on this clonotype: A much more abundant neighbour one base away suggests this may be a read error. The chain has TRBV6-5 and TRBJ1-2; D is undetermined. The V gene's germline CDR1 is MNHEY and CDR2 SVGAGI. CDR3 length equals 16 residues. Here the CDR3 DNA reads TGTGCCGGCAGCTACCTCCCGACACCCACTTCCTATGGCTACACCTTC. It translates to CAGSYLPTPTSYGYTF.

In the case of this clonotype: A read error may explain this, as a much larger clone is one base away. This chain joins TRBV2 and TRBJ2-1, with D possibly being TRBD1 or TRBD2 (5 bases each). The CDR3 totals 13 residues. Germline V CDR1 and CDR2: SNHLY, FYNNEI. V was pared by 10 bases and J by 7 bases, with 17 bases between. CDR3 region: CAIGDEVRNEQFF. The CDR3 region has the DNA TGTGCCATAGGGGACGAGGTTAGGAATGAGCAGTTCTTC.

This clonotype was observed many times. CDR3 residues: CASWTSGGNQPQHF. The CDR3 bases are TGTGCCAGCTGGACCTCAGGGGGCAATCAGCCCCAGCATTTT. V usage is TRBV27 and J usage is TRBJ1-5; D perhaps matches TRBD1 (6 bases). The CDR3 totals 14 residues. Germline CDR1 MNHEY, CDR2 SMNVEV (reference sequence). V lost 8 bases to trimming and J lost 2 bases, with 13 bases between them.

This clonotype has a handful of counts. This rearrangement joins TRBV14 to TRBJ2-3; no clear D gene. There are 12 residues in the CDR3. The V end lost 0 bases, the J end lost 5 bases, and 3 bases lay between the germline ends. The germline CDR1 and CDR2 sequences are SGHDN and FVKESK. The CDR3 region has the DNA TGTGCCAGCAGCCAAGACTTAGATACGCAGTATTTT. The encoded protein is CASSQDLDTQYF.

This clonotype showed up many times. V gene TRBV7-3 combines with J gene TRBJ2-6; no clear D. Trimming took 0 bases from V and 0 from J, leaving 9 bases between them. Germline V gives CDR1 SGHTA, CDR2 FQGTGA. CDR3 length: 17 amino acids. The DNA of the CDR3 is TGTGCCAGCAGCTTAACCCCCATGGTCTCTGGGGCCAACGTCCTGACTTTC. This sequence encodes CASSLTPMVSGANVLTF.

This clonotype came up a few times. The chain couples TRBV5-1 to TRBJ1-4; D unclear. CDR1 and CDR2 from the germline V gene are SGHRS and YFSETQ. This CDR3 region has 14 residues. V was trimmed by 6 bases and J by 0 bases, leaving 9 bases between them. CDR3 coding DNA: TGCGCCAGCACAGATTCGTCAACTAATGAAAAACTGTTTTTT. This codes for CASTDSSTNEKLFF.

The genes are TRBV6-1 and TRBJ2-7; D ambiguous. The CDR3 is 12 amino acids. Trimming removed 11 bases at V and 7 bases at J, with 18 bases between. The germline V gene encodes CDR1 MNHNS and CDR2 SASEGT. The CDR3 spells CASRELLWEQYF. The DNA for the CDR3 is TGTGCCTCCCGAGAACTCCTCTGGGAGCAGTACTTC.

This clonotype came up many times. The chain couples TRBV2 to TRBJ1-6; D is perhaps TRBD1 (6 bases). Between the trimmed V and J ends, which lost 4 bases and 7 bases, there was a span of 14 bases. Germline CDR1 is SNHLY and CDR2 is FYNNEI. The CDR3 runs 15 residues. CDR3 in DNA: TGTGCCAGCAGTGTTCGGGGGGCTGGGAATTCACCCCTCCACTTT. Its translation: CASSVRGAGNSPLHF.

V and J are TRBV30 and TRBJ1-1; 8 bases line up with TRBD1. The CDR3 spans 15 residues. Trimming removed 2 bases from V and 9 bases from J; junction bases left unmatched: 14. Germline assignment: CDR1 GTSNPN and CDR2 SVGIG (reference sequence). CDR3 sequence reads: CAWSQATAGGPKAFF. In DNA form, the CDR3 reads TGTGCCTGGAGTCAAGCAACTGCAGGGGGCCCCAAAGCTTTCTTT.

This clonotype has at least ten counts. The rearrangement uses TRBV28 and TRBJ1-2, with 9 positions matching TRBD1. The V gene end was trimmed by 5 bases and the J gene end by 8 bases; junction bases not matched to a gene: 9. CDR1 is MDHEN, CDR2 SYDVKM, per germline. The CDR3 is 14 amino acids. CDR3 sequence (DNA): TGTGCCAGCAGTACCGCGACAGGGGGTTGGGGCTACACCTTC. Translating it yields CASSTATGGWGYTF.

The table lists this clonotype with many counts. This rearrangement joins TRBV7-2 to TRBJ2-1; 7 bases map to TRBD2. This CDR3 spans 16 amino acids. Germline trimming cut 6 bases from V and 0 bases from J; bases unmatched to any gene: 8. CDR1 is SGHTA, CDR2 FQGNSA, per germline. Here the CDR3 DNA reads TGTGCCAGCAGAAGGGTAGCGGGTAGCTCCTACAATGAGCAGTTCTTC. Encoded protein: CASRRVAGSSYNEQFF.

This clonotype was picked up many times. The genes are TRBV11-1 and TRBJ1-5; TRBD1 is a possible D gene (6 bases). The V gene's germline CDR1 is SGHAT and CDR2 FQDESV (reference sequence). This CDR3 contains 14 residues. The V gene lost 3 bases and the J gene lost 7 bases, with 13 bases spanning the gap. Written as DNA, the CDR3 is TGTGCCAGCAGCTTCGGGGGCGGCGAACAGCCCCAGCATTTT. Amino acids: CASSFGGGEQPQHF.

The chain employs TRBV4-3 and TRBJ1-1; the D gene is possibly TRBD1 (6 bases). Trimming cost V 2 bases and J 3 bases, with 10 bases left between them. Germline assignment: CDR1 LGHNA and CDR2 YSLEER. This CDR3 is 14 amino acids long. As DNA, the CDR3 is TGCGCCAGCAGCCAAATCCACAGGGACACTGAAGCTTTCTTT. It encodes CASSQIHRDTEAFF.

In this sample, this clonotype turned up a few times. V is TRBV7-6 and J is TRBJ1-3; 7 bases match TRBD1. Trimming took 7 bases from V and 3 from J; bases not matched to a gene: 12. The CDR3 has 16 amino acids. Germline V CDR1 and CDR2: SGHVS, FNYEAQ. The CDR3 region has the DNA TGTGCCAGCACCCATGGCCCCGGGACAGTTGGAAACACCATATATTTT. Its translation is CASTHGPGTVGNTIYF.

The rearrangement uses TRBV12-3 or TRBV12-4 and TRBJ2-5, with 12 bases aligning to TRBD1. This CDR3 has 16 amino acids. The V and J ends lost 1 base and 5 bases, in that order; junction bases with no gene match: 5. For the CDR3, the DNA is TGTGCCAGCAGTTTAGGGCCGGGACAGGGGGCGGAGACCCAGTACTTC. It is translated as CASSLGPGQGAETQYF.

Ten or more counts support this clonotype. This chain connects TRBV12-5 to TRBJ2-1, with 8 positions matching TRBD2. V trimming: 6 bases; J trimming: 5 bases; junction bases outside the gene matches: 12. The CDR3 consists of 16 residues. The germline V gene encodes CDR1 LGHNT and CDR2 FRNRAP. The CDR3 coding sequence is TGTGCTAGTGGCTCTATCGGGGGGGTAGAGGACAATGAGCAGTTCTTC. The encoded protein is CASGSIGGVEDNEQFF.

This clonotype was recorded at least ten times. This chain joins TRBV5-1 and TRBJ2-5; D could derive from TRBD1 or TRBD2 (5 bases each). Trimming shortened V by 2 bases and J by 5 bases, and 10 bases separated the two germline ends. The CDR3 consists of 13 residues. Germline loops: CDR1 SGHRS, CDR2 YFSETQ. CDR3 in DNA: TGCGCCAGCAGCTTATCGGGGACGGAGACCCAGTACTTC. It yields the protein CASSLSGTETQYF.

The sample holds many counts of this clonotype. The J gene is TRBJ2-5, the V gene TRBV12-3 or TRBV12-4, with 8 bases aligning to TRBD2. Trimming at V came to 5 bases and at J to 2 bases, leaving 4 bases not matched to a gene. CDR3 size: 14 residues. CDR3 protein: CASSISGVQETQYF. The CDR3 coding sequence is TGTGCCAGCAGTATTAGCGGGGTACAAGAGACCCAGTACTTC.

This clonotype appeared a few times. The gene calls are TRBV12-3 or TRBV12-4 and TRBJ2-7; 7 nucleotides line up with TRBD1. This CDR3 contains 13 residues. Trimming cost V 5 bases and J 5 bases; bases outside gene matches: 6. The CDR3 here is CASSPDRVNEQYF. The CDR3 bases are TGTGCCAGCAGTCCCGACAGGGTCAACGAGCAGTACTTC.

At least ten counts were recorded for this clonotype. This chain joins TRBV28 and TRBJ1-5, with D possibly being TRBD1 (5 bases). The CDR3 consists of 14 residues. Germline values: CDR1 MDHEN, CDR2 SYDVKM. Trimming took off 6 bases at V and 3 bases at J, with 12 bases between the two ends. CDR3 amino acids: CASSPGHFNQPQHF. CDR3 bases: TGTGCCAGCAGCCCCGGACATTTCAATCAGCCCCAGCATTTT.

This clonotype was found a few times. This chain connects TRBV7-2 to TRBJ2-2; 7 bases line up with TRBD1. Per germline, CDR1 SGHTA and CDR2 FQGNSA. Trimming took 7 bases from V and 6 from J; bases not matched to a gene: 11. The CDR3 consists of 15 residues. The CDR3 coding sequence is TGTGCCAGCACCCTAGACAGGGTTTTTCCCGGGGAGCTGTTTTTT. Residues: CASTLDRVFPGELFF.

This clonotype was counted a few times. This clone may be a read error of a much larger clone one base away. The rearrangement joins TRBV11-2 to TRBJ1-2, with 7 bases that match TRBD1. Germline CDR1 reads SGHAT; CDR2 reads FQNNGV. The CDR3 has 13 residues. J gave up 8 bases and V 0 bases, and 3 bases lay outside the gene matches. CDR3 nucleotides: TGTGCCAGCAGCTTAGACAGGGACAGAGGCTACACCTTC. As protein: CASSLDRDRGYTF.